A single sample is the source of the 6 T cell receptor beta chains below, sequenced in a study of T cell changes during pregnancy in multiple sclerosis. Produced via immunoSEQ multiplex PCR; TCRdb's table is partial and in-frame only. The sample contains more than 80,000 clones, roughly 89% of which appear only once. Sample: peripheral blood, taken before pregnancy. These receptors were collected from a female donor with multiple sclerosis, enrolled in a pregnancy study.

V and J are TRBV7-9 and TRBJ2-5; possible D gene TRBD2, 5 bases. This CDR3 has 13 amino acids. The germline V gene encodes CDR1 SEHNR and CDR2 FQNEAQ (reference sequence). V lost 5 bases, J lost 3 bases, and 10 bases lay in between. In DNA form, the CDR3 reads TGTGCCAGCAGCCCAGCCGGGAAAGAGACCCAGTACTTC. Its translation is CASSPAGKETQYF.

The chain is built from TRBV18 and TRBJ2-6; a possible D gene is TRBD1 (5 bases). The CDR3 loop spans 18 amino acids. V lost 3 bases to trimming and J lost 0 bases, with 15 bases between them. In germline, CDR1 is KGHSH, CDR2 LQKENI. CDR3 amino acids: CASSPPGKSLSGANVLTF. In DNA form, the CDR3 reads TGTGCCAGCTCACCTCCAGGGAAGTCTCTCTCTGGGGCCAACGTCCTGACTTTC.

This clone appeared once. The rearrangement links TRBV4-2 to TRBJ1-1; D is perhaps TRBD1 (6 bases). CDR1 and CDR2 (germline): LGHNA, YNFKEQ. The length of the CDR3 is 15 residues. Trimming pared 1 base from V and 3 bases from J, leaving 12 bases between. The CDR3 protein is CASSQVQGDDTEAFF. As DNA, the CDR3 is TGTGCCAGCAGCCAAGTACAGGGTGATGACACTGAAGCTTTCTTT.

V is TRBV18 and J is TRBJ1-2; no clear D gene. The CDR3 runs to 15 residues. V was trimmed by 0 bases and J by 4 bases, leaving 12 bases between them. Per germline, CDR1 KGHSH and CDR2 LQKENI. Written as DNA, the CDR3 is TGTGCCAGCTCACCACCGTTAGCTGTGGGCTATGGCTACACCTTC. Protein: CASSPPLAVGYGYTF.

The chain carries TRBV19 and TRBJ2-7, with D possibly matching TRBD2 (5 bases). CDR3 size: 14 residues. The V gene's germline CDR1 is LNHDA and CDR2 SQIVND (reference sequence). V shed 3 bases and J shed 2 bases, with 11 bases lying between them. CDR3 sequence: CASSINRGAYEQYF. DNA of the CDR3: TGTGCCAGTAGTATTAACCGGGGTGCCTACGAGCAGTACTTC. Supplemented by reference TRBV19 and TRBJ2-7, the full variable domain reads DGGITQSPKYLFRKEGQNVTLSCEQNLNHDAMYWYRQDPGQGLRLIYYSQIVNDFQKGDIAEGYSVSREKKESFPLTVTSAQKNPTAFYLCASSINRGAYEQYFGPGTRLTVT.

The V and J genes are TRBV28 and TRBJ2-7, with 13 positions matching TRBD2. The V gene's germline CDR1 is MDHEN and CDR2 SYDVKM. This CDR3 spans 16 amino acids. The V gene end was trimmed by 6 bases and the J gene end by 7 bases; junction bases not matched to a gene: 12. The CDR3 protein is CASSLTGLAGTGEQYF. The CDR3 bases are TGTGCCAGCAGCCTCACGGGACTAGCGGGAACGGGGGAGCAGTACTTC.